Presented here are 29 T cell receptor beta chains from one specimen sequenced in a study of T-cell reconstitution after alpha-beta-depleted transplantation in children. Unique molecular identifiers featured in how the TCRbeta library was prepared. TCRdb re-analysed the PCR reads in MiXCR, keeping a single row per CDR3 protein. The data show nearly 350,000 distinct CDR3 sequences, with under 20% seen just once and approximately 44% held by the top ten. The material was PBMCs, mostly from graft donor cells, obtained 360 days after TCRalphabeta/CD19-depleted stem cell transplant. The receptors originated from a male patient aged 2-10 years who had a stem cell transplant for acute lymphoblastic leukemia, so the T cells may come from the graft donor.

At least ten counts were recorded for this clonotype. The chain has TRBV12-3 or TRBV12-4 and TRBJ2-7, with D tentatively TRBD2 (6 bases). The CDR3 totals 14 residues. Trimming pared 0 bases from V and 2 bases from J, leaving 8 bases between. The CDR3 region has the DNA TGTGCCAGCAGTTTAGCTAGCGGACCCTACGAGCAGTACTTC. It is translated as CASSLASGPYEQYF.

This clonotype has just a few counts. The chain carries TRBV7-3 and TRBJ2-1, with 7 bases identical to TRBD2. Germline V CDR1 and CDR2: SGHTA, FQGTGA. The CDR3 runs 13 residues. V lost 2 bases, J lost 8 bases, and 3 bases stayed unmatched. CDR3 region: CASSLGLDDEQFF. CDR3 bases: TGTGCCAGCAGCTTAGGACTAGACGATGAGCAGTTCTTC.

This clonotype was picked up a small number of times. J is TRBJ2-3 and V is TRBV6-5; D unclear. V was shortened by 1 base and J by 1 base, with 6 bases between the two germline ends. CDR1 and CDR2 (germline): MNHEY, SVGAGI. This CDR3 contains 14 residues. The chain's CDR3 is CASSYLAGTDTQYF. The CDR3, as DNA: TGTGCCAGCAGTTACTTGGCGGGCACAGATACGCAGTATTTT.

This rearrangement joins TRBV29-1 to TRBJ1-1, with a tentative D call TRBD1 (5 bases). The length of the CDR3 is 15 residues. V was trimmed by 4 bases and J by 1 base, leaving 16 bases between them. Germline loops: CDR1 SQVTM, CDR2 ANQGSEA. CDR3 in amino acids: CSVAGGISANTEAFF. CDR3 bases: TGCAGCGTTGCGGGGGGTATCTCGGCGAACACTGAAGCTTTCTTT.

CDR3 amino acids: CASRTRRNTEAFF. CDR3 in DNA: TGTGCCAGCCGGACCCGTCGCAACACTGAAGCTTTCTTT. V and J are TRBV6-1 and TRBJ1-1; D call uncertain. The length of the CDR3 is 13 residues. Germline assignment: CDR1 MNHNS and CDR2 SASEGT. With 8 bases removed from V and 2 bases from J, the gap between germline ends came to 12 bases.

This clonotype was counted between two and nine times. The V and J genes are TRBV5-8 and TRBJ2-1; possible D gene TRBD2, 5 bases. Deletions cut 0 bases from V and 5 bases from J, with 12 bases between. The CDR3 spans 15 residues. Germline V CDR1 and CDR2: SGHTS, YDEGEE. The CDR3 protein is CASSLDGIPNNEQFF. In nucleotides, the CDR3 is TGTGCCAGCAGCTTGGACGGGATCCCTAACAATGAGCAGTTCTTC.

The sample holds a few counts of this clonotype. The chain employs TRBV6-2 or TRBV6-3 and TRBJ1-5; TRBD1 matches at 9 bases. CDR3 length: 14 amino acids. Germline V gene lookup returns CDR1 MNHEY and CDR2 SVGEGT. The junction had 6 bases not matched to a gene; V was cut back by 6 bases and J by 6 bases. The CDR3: CASSLTGGVQPQHF. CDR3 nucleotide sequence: TGTGCCAGCAGCCTAACAGGGGGCGTTCAGCCCCAGCATTTT.

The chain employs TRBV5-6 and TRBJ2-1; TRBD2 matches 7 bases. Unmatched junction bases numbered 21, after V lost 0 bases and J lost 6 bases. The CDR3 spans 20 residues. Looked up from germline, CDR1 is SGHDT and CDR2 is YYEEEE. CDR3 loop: CASSLEGVFSGLAAPNEQFF. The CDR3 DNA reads TGTGCCAGCAGCTTGGAAGGTGTGTTTAGCGGTCTAGCGGCACCCAATGAGCAGTTCTTC. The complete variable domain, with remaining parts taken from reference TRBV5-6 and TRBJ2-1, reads DAGVTQSPTHLIKTRGQQVTLRCSPKSGHDTVSWYQQALGQGPQFIFQYYEEEERQRGNFPDRFSGHQFPNYSSELNVNALLLGDSALYLCASSLEGVFSGLAAPNEQFFGPGTRLTVL.

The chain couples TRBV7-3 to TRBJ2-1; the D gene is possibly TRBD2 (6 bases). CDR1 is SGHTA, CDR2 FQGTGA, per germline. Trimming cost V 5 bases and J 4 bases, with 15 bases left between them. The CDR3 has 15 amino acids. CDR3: CASSPYGTPYNEQFF. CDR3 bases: TGTGCCAGCAGCCCATACGGGACTCCTTACAATGAGCAGTTCTTC.

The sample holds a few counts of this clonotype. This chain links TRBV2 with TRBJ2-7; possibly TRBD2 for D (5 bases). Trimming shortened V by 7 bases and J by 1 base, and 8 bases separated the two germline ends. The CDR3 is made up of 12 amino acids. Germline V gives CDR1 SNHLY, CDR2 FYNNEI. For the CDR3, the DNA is TGTGCCAGCACGGAGGATTCCTACGAGCAGTACTTC. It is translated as CASTEDSYEQYF.

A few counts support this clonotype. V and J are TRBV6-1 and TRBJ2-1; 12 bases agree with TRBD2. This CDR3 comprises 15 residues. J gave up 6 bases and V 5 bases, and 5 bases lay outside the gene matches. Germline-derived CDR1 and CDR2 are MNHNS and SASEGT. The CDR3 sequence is CASSPLAGGVNEQFF. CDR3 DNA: TGTGCCAGCAGTCCCCTAGCGGGGGGGGTCAATGAGCAGTTCTTC.

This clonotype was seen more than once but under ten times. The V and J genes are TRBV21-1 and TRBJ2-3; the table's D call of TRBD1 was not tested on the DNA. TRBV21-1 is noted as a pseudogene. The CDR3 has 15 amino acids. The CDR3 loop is CASSKQGDSTDTQYF. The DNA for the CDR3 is TGTGCCAGCAGCAAACAGGGAGACAGCACAGATACGCAGTATTTT.

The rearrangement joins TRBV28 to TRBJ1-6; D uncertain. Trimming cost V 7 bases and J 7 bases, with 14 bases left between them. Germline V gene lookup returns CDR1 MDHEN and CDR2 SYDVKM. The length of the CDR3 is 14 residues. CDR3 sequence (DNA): TGTGCCAGCATTCGCGGGCCGAGAAATTCACCCCTCCACTTT. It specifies CASIRGPRNSPLHF.

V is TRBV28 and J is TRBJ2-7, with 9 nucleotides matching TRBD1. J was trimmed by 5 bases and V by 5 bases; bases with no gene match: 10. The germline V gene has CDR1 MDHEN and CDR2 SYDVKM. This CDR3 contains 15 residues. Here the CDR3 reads CASSPVGQGPDEQYF. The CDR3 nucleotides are TGTGCCAGCAGTCCCGTGGGACAGGGACCGGACGAGCAGTACTTC.

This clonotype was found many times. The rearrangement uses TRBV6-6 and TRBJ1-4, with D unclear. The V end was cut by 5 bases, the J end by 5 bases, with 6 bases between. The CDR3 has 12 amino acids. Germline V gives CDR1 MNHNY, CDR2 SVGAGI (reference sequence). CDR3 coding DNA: TGTGCCAGCAGTCGAGGGAATGAAAAACTGTTTTTT. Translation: CASSRGNEKLFF.

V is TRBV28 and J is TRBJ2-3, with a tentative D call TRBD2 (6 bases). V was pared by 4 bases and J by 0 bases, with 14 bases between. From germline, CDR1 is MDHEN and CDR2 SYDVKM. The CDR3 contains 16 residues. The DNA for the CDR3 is TGTGCCAGCAGTTACTCTCCGGGAGAAAGCACAGATACGCAGTATTTT. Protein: CASSYSPGESTDTQYF.

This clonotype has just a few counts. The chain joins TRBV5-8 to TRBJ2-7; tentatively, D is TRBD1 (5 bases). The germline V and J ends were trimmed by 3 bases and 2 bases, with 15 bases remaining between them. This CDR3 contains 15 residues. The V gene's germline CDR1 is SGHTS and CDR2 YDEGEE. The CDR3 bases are TGTGCCAGCAGCTGGGGCCAGATTTCCACCTACGAGCAGTACTTC. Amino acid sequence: CASSWGQISTYEQYF.

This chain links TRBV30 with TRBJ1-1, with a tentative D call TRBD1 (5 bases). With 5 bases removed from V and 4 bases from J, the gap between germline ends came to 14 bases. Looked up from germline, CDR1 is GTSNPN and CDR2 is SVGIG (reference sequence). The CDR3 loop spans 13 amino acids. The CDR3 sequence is CAWSVVRGTEAFF. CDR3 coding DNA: TGTGCCTGGTCCGTCGTTAGGGGCACTGAAGCTTTCTTT. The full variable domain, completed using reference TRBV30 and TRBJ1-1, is SQTIHQWPATLVQPVGSPLSLECTVEGTSNPNLYWYRQAAGRGLQLLFYSVGIGQISSEVPQNLSASRPQDRQFILSSKKLLLSDSGFYLCAWSVVRGTEAFFGQGTRLTVV.

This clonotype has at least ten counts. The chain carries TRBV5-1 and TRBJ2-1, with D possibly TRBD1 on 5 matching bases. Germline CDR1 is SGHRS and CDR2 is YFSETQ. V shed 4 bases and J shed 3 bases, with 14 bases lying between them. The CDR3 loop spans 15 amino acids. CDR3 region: CASSPQGPLYNEQFF. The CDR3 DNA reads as TGCGCCAGCAGCCCTCAGGGCCCCCTCTACAATGAGCAGTTCTTC.

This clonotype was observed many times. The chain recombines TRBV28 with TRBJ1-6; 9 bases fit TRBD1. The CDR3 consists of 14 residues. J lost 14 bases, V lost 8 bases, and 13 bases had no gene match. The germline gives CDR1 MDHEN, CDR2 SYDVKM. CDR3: CASGLQGAERTLHF. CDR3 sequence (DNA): TGTGCCAGCGGGTTACAGGGGGCAGAAAGGACCCTCCACTTT.

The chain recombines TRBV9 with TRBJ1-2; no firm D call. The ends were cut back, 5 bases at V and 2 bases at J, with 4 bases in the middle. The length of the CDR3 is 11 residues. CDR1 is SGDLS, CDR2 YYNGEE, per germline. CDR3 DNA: TGTGCCAGCAGGTCGAACTATGGCTACACCTTC. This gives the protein CASRSNYGYTF.

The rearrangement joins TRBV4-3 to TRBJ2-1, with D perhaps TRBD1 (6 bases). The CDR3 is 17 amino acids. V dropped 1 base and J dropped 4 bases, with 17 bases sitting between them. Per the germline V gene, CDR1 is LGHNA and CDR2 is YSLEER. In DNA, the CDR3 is TGCGCCAGCAGCCAAGTCAGGGGCCCCCCACTATACAATGAGCAGTTCTTC. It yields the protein CASSQVRGPPLYNEQFF.

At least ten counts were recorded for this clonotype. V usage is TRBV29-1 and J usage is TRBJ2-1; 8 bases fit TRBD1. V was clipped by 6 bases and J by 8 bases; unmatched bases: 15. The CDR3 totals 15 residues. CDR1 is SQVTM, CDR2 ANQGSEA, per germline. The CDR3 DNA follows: TGCAGCGTCTCAGGGGAACAGGGGGGATACGATGAGCAGTTCTTC. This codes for CSVSGEQGGYDEQFF.

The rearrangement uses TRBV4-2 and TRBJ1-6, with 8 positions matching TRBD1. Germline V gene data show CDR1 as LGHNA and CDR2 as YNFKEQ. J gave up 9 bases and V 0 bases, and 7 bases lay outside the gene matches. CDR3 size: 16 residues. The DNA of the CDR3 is TGTGCCAGCAGCCAAGATTTCTGGCAGGGGGCTTCACCCCTCCACTTT. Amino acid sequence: CASSQDFWQGASPLHF.

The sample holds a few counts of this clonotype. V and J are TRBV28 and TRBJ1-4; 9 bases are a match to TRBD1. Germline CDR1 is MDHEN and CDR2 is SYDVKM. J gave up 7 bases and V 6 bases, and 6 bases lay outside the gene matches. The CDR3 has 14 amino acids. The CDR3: CASREQGAGEKLFF. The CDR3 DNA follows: TGTGCCAGCAGAGAACAGGGGGCGGGTGAAAAACTGTTTTTT.

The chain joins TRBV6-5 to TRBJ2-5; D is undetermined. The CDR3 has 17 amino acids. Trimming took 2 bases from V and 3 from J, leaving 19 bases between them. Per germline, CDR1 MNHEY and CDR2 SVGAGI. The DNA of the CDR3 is TGTGCCAGCAGTTACGAGAAAGGACGATTCCTGGAAGAGACCCAGTACTTC. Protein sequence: CASSYEKGRFLEETQYF.

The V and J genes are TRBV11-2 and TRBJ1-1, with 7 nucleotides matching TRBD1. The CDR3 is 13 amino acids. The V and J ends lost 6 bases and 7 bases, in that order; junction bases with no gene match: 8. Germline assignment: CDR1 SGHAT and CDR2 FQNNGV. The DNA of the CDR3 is TGTGCCAGCAGAGTCGGACAGGTGAATGAAGCTTTCTTT. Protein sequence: CASRVGQVNEAFF.

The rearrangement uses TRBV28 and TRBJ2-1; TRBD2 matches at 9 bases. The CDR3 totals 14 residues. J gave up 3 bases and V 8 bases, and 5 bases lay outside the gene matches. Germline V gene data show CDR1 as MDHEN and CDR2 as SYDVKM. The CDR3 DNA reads TGTGCCAGCCAGTTAGCGGGAGTCTACAATGAGCAGTTCTTC. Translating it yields CASQLAGVYNEQFF.

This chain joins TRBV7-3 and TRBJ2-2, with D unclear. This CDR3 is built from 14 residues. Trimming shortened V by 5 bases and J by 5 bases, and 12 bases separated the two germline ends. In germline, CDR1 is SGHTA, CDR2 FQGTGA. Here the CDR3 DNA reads TGTGCCAGCAGCCCGGGCAAGGGAACCGGGGAGCTGTTTTTT. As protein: CASSPGKGTGELFF.